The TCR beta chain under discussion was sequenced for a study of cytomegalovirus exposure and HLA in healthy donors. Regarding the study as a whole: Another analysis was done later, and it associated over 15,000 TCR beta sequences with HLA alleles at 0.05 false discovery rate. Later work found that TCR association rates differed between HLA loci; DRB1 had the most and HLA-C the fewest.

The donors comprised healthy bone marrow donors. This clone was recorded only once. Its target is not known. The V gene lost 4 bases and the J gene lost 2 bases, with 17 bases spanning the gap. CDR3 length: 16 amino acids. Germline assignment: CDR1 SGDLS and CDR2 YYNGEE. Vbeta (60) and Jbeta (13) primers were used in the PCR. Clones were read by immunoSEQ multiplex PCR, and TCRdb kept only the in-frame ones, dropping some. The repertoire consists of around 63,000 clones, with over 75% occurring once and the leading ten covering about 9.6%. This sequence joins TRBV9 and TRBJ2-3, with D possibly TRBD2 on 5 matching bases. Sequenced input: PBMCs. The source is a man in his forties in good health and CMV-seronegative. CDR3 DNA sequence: TGTGCCAGCAGCCCTCTCCGGACGGGAAACACAGATACGCAGTATTTT. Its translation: CASSPLRTGNTDTQYF. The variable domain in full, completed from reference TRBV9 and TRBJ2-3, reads DSGVTQTPKHLITATGQRVTLRCSPRSGDLSVYWYQQSLDQGLQFLIQYYNGEERAKGNILERFSAQQFPDLHSELNLSSLELGDSALYFCASSPLRTGNTDTQYFGPGTRLTVL.